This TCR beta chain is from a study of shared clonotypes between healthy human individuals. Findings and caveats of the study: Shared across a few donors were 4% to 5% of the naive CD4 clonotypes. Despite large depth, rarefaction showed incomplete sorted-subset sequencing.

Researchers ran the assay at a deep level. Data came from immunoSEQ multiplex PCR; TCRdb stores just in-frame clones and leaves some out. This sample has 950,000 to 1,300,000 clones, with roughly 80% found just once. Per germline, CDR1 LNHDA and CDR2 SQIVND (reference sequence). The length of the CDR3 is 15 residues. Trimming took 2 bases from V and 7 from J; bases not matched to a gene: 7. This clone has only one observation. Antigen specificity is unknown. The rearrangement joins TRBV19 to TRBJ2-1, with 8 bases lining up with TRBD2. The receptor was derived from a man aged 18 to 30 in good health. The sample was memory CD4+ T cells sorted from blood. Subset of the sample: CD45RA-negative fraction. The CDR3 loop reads CASSIYGGAVNEQFF. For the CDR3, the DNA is TGTGCCAGTAGTATATACGGGGGGGCCGTTAATGAGCAGTTCTTC.